This entry is about one T cell receptor beta chain. This specimen comes from a study of cytomegalovirus exposure and HLA in healthy donors. Study overall: When 350 to 400 donors were genotyped, about 86% of them were found to fall in the Caucasian-associated ancestry cluster.

It was with 60 Vbeta and 13 Jbeta primers that the PCR ran. Profiled with immunoSEQ multiplex PCR; TCRdb holds only in-frame clones, not every one. The sample comprises 130,000 or so clones, roughly 75% of which are singletons, and roughly 5.7% rests with the top ten. The CDR3 is 15 residues long. Trimming at V came to 5 bases and at J to 0 bases, leaving 4 bases not matched to a gene. From germline, CDR1 is LNHDA and CDR2 SQIVND (reference sequence). The chain employs TRBV19 and TRBJ2-1; TRBD1 aligns across 7 bases. This sequence originates from a man aged 25-45 years in good health and CMV-seronegative. The sample comprised PBMCs. For the CDR3, the DNA is TGTGCCAGTAGTTTCCACAGGGGCTCCTACAATGAGCAGTTCTTC. It codes for CASSFHRGSYNEQFF.